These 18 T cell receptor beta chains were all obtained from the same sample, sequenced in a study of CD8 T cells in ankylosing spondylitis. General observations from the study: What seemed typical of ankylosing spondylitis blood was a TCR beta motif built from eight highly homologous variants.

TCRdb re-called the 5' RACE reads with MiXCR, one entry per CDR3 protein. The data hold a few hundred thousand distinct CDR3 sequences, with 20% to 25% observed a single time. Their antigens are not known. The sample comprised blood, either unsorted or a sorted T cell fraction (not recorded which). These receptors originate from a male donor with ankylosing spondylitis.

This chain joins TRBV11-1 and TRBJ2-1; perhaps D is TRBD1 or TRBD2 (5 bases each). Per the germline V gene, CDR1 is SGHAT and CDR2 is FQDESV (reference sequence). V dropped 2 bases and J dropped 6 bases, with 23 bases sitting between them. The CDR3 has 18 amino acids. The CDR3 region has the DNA TGTGCCAGCAGCTTATCGTCCCCGGGGCACGGTGGGGCCAATGAGCAGTTCTTC. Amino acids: CASSLSSPGHGGANEQFF.

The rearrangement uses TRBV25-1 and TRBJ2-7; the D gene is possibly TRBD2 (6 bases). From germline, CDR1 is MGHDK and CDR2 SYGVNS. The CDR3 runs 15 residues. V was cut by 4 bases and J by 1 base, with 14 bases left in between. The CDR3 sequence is CASSGAGSKSYEQYF. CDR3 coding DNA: TGTGCCAGCAGTGGGGCCGGGAGTAAATCCTACGAGCAGTACTTC.

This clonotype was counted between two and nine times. The CDR3 region is CASSTGTGGLYEQYF. CDR3 coding DNA: TGCGCCAGCAGCACAGGGACAGGGGGGCTCTACGAGCAGTACTTC. V usage is TRBV5-1 and J usage is TRBJ2-7; 11 bases agree with TRBD1. Germline V CDR1 and CDR2: SGHRS, YFSETQ. Losses at the gene ends were 4 bases for V and 3 bases for J; bases not matched to a gene: 6. The CDR3 contains 15 residues.

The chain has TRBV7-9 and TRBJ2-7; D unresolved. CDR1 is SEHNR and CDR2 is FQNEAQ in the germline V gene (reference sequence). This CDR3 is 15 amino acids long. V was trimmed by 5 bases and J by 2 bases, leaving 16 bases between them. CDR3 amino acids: CASSVRGGTPYEQYF. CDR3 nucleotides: TGTGCCAGCAGCGTTCGAGGCGGTACCCCCTACGAGCAGTACTTC. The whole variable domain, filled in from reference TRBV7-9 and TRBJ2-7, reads DTGVSQNPRHKITKRGQNVTFRCDPISEHNRLYWYRQTLGQGPEFLTYFQNEAQLEKSRLLSDRFSAERPKGSFSTLEIQRTEQGDSAMYLCASSVRGGTPYEQYFGPGTRLTVT.

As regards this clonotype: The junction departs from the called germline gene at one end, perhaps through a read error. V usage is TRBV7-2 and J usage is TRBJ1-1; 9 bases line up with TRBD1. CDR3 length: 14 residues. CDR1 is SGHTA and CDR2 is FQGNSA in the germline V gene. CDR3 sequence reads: CASSLAFEGQGRLF. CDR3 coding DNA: TGTGCCAGCAGCTTAGCGTTCGAAGGACAGGGGAGGCTCTTT.

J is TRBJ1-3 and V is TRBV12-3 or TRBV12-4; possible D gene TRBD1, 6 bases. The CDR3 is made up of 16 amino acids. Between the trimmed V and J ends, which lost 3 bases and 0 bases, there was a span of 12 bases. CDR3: CASSLALTGSGNTIYF. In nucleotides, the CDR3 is TGTGCCAGCAGTTTGGCCCTGACAGGCTCTGGAAACACCATATATTTT.

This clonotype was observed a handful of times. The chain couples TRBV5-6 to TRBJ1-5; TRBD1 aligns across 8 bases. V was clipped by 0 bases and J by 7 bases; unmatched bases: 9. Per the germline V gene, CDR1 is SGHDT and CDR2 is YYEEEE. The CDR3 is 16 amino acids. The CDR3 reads CASSLGKGTGRQPQHF. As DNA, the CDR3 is TGTGCCAGCAGCTTGGGGAAGGGGACAGGTCGCCAGCCCCAGCATTTT.

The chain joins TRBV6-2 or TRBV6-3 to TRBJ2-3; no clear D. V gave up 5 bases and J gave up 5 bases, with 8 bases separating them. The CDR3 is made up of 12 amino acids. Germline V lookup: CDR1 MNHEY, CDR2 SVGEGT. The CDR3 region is CASSQIQDTQYF. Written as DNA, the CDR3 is TGTGCCAGCAGTCAGATTCAAGATACGCAGTATTTT.

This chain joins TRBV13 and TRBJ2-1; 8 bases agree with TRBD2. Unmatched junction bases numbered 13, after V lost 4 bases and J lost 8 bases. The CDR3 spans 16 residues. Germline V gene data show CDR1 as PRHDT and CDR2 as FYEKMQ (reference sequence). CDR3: CASSYRPGLVPHEQFF. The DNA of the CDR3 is TGTGCCAGCAGCTACCGGCCGGGACTAGTTCCCCATGAGCAGTTCTTC.

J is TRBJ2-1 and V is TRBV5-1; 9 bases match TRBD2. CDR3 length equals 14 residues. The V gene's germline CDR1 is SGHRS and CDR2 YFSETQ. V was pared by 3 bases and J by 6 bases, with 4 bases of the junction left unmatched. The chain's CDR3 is CASSSGLALNEQFF. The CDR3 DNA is TGCGCCAGCAGCTCAGGACTAGCGCTCAATGAGCAGTTCTTC.

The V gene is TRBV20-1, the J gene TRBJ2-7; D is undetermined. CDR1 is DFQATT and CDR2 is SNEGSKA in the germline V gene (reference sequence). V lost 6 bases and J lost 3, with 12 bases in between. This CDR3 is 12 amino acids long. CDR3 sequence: CSAQGLNYEQYF. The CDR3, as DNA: TGCAGTGCCCAAGGGCTAAACTACGAGCAGTACTTC.

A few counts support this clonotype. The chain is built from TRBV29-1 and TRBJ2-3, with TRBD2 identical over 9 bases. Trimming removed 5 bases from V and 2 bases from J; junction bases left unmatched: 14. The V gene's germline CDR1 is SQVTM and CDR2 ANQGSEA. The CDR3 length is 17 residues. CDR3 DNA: TGCAGCGTTAGGGGCGGGAGGGCCTCGAAAAACACAGATACGCAGTATTTT. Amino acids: CSVRGGRASKNTDTQYF.

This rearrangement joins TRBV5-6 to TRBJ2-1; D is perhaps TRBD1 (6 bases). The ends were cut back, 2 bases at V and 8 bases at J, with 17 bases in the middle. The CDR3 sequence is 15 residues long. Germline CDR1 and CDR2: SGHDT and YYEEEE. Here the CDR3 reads CASSFGRGGRYEQFF. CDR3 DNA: TGTGCCAGCAGCTTTGGCAGGGGCGGCCGGTATGAGCAGTTCTTC.

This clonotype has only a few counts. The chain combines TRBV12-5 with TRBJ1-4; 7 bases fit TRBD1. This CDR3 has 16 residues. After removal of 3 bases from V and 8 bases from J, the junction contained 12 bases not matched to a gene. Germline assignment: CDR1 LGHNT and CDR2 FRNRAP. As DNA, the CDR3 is TGTGCTAGTGGTTTCCAAGACAGGGCGAAAGAAGAAAAACTGTTTTTT. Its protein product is CASGFQDRAKEEKLFF.

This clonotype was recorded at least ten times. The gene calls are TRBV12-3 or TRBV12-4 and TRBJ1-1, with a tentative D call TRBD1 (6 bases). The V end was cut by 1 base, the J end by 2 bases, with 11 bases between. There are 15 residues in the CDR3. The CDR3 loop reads CASSLGGGGNTEAFF. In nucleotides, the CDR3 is TGTGCCAGCAGTTTAGGGGGTGGGGGCAACACTGAAGCTTTCTTT.

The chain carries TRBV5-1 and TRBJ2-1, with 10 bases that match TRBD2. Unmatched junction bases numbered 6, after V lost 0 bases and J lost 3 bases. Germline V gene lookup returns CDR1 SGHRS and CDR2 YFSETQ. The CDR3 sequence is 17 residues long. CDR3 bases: TGCGCCAGCAGCTTGGGTCCTAGCGGGAGAATCTACAATGAGCAGTTCTTC. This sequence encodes CASSLGPSGRIYNEQFF.

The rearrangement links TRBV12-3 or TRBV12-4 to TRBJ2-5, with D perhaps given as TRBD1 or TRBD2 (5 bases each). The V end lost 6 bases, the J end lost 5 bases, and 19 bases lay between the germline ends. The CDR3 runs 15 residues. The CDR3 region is CASRPKGTVGETQYF. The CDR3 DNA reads TGTGCCAGCAGACCAAAGGGGACGGTGGGGGAGACCCAGTACTTC.

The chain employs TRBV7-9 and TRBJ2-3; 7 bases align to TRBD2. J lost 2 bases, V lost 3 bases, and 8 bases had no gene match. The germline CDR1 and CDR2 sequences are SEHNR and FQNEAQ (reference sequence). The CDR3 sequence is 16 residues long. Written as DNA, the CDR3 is TGTGCCAGCAGCTTTTGGGCTAGCGGTCTCACAGATACGCAGTATTTT. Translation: CASSFWASGLTDTQYF.